Listed below are T cell receptor beta chains from one sample, sequenced in a study of T cell changes during pregnancy in multiple sclerosis. Data came from immunoSEQ multiplex PCR; TCRdb stores just in-frame clones and leaves some out. The data hold tens of thousands of clones, with 91% observed a single time. The material was peripheral blood, obtained in the second trimester of pregnancy. All receptors derive from a female donor with multiple sclerosis, enrolled in a pregnancy study. Both conserved end residues are part of each CDR3. A D gene is named only where the DNA matches it firmly.

V gene,D gene,CDR3 protein
TRBV5-1,.,CASSSSMIGQETQYF
TRBV7-3,TRBD1,CASSLGGTGREQYF
TRBV18,TRBD1,CASSSFPGTVGLRDYGYTF
TRBV5-6,TRBD2,CASSLVGPRDYAVLTF
TRBV16,.,CASSPFEQGGRAFF
TRBV6-1,.,CASRTASGNTIYF
TRBV14,.,CASSQDPDWNEAFF
TRBV18,.,CASSPLIRELNTEAFF
TRBV7-9,TRBD1,CASSRSGQGVILEKLFF
TRBV4-2,TRBD1,CASSQAQGARGNTIYF
TRBV9,.,CASSVEGGGNYGYTF
TRBV10-3,TRBD1,CAITGTGGVNTEAFF
TRBV27,TRBD2,CASSWGGSETQYF
TRBV13,TRBD1,CASSSPGTGGVYGYTF
TRBV27,TRBD2,CASSYLPPGIGGNEQYF
TRBV7-2,TRBD2,CASSLAGVAGLEQYF
TRBV15,TRBD1,CATSIFGQVLSIQYF
TRBV10-3,.,CAVQAGATNEKLFF
TRBV10-3,TRBD1,CAISETGGSGYTF
TRBV7-2,.,CASSSYLTQEAFF
TRBV30,TRBD1,CAWSSRQGGNYGYTF
TRBV7-3,TRBD1,CASSFGRGRDTGELFF
TRBV11-2,.,CASRPTDRYGYTF
TRBV30,.,CAWSTGPYEQYF
TRBV5-4,TRBD2,CASSRTGEGYEQYF
TRBV5-6,TRBD1,CASSRRGTNEQFF
TRBV6-5,.,CASSYTPTSGNDEQYF
TRBV6-4,TRBD2,CASSEGGGSYEQYF
TRBV7-2,TRBD1,CASSPQGADTGELFF
TRBV19,.,CASSISGAGELFF
TRBV4-1,.,CASSQEPARSVGGTDTQYF
TRBV30,TRBD2,CAWSPSGLAGGRTDTQYF
TRBV7-2,TRBD1,CASSALQGAWTEAFF